This T cell receptor (beta chain) originates from a study of OX40 agonist ivuxolimab in advanced cancers. Context from the whole study: The costimulatory receptor OX40 (CD134) was targeted by ivuxolimab, a fully human IgG2 agonistic monoclonal antibody. Intravenous ivuxolimab was administered to patients every 2 weeks at six dose levels: 0.01, 0.1, 0.3, 1.5, 3 and 10 mg/kg. Of the 50 to 55 dose-escalation patients, hepatocellular carcinoma was present in around 20, melanoma in approximately 15, renal cell carcinoma in 9 and head and neck cancer in 9. In the dose-escalation cohort, around four fifths of patients were male, and the mean age was about 55 years, with a range of about 23 to 85. Patients were allowed to have had prior anti-PD-1, anti-PD-L1 or anti-CTLA-4 therapy, and about 40% of the dose-escalation patients had been treated with checkpoint inhibitors. Three dose-escalation patients achieved partial responses, one with hepatocellular carcinoma and two with cutaneous melanoma. The purpose of peripheral TCRbeta sequencing was to test whether ivuxolimab changed TCR sequence diversity and led to clonal T-cell expansion. The paper covers the monotherapy dose-escalation part of the phase I ivuxolimab trial, which included N of about 50 patients.

Genomic DNA was extracted from sorted cells for sequencing of the TCRbeta CDR3 region. TCRbeta CDR3 regions were sequenced using the immunoSEQ Assay. The table comes from immuneACCESS by way of TCRdb, which keeps in-frame sequences with V and J called. Part of the clones is missing from these tables; in studies checked, under half for an unresolved V gene and the rest for unknown reasons. Recorded for this sample are some 96,000 clones; about 89% of them occurred a single time. The top ten hold approximately 0.15% of the sample. To note about this clone: There is no known antigen for this receptor. It has no much larger one-base neighbor in the sample; base qualities were not kept.

Per the germline V gene, ENHRY is the CDR1 and SYGVKD is the CDR2. A distance of 13 bases separates the germline ends of V and J, which lose 2 bases and 0 bases respectively. The CDR3 numbers 16 residues from cysteine through phenylalanine. The DNA shown is the 48-base CDR3, in frame from base 1. The trial excluded patients who had a history of autoimmune disease or were on systemic immunosuppression. Peripheral blood for TCR sequencing was drawn from every dose cohort at baseline, at cycle 4 day 1 and at cycle 7 day 1. The samples were drawn from a first-in-human, open-label, multicenter phase I dose-escalation trial of ivuxolimab. Adults with locally advanced or metastatic melanoma, renal cell, hepatocellular, or head and neck squamous cell carcinoma were enrolled in the trial. CD4+ and CD8+ T cells were sorted separately from peripheral blood before TCR sequencing. The study at large found these results: In the 0.1-3.0 mg/kg groups, partial responders were among the patients with the lowest normalized peripheral clonal expansion, particularly in CD8+ T cells. Low levels of normalized T-cell clonal expansion were also seen in some nonresponding patients. Antigen specificity was not determined for the clonally expanded peripheral T cells. After ivuxolimab, more expanded clones were found on average in CD8+ T cells than in CD4+ T cells. Clonal expansion of both CD4+ and CD8+ blood T cells was observed from baseline to week 6 at doses 0.1 to 3.0 mg/kg.

Sequencing was performed on CD4+ or CD8+ T cells sorted from blood, taken in a trial of the OX40 agonist ivuxolimab. This TCR was sampled from an adult with an advanced solid tumor such as melanoma, head and neck, liver or kidney cancer. The rearrangement combines TRBV10-3 with TRBJ1-1; TRBD1 is possibly the D segment (6 matching bases). The DNA sequence is given as TGTGCCATCAGTGAGGGAAAAGGACAGCTGAACACTGAAGCTTTCTTT. It is translated as CAISEGKGQLNTEAFF.